This T cell receptor (beta chain) is from a study of response to subunit inactivated influenza vaccine. CDR3 length: 15 amino acids. The germline V and J ends were trimmed by 4 bases and 2 bases, with 14 bases remaining between them. Germline values: CDR1 SEHNR, CDR2 FQNEAQ (reference sequence). TCRdb processed the RT-PCR reads anew with MiXCR; each CDR3 protein has one entry. The data hold under 200,000 distinct CDR3 sequences, with approximately 12% observed a single time. The same data also contributed to another study, on T cells expressing NK-cell markers. That paper states: 5'RACE template switching with UMIs produced the TCR beta cDNA.

The chain links TRBV7-9 to TRBJ1-1, with D possibly being TRBD1 (5 bases). This specimen was CD8+ T cells sorted from PBMCs, taken less than 13 days after vaccination. The TCR sequence derives from a man in his fifties or sixties who received an inactivated influenza vaccine. CDR3 loop: CASSSPGGANTEAFF. As DNA, the CDR3 is TGTGCCAGCAGCTCCCCCGGGGGTGCCAACACTGAAGCTTTCTTT.